The text below deals with one TCR beta chain. The antigen is undetermined. This CDR3 region has 18 residues. The V gene's germline CDR1 is SGHVS and CDR2 FQNEAQ. The sample belongs to a study of cytomegalovirus exposure and HLA in healthy donors. Study outcomes and limitations: Analysis was carried out at a later point, and it linked a missense DCLRE1C variant to TCR beta V- and J-gene trimming. TCR beta sequences reportedly predicted the HLA-A and HLA-B alleles of most subjects accurately. Solely CMV serostatus was available to characterize immune exposure. TCR beta V segments were, for the most part, productive about 87% or about 30% of the time in an earlier analysis.

It was with 60 Vbeta and 13 Jbeta primers that the PCR ran. Profiled with immunoSEQ multiplex PCR; TCRdb holds only in-frame clones, not every one. The sample data list about 74,000 clones. Sequenced: PBMCs. This TCR was recovered from a female donor in good health and CMV-seropositive. The chain carries TRBV7-8 and TRBJ2-3; perhaps TRBD1 as D (5 bases). The CDR3 reads CVRRFSETEPEDTDTQYF. CDR3 in DNA: TGTGTCCGCAGGTTCAGCGAGACAGAGCCTGAGGACACAGATACGCAGTATTTT. The variable domain in full, with the rest retrieved from reference TRBV7-8 and TRBJ2-3, is GAGVSQSPRYKVAKRGQDVALRCDPISGHVSLFWYQQALGQGPEFLTYFQNEAQLDKSGLPSDRFFAERPEGSVSTLKIQRTQQEDSAVYLCVRRFSETEPEDTDTQYFGPGTRLTVL.